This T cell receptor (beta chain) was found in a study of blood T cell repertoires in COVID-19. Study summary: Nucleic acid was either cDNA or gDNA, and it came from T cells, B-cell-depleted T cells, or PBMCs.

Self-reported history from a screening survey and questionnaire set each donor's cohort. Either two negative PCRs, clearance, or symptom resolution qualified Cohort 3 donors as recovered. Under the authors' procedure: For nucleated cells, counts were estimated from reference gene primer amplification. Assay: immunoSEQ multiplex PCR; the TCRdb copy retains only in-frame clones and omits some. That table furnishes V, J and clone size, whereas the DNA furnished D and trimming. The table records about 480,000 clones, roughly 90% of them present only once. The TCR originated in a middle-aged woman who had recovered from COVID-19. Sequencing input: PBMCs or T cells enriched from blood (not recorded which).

The CDR3 sequence: CAWSASSGIWFF. CDR3 nucleotides: TGTGCCTGGAGTGCGTCTAGCGGGATATGGTTCTTC. This rearrangement joins TRBV30 to TRBJ2-1; 9 bases agree with TRBD2. The CDR3 consists of 12 residues. CDR1 is GTSNPN and CDR2 is SVGIG in the germline V gene (reference sequence). The V and J ends lost 1 base and 15 bases, in that order; junction bases with no gene match: 7.